This T cell receptor (beta chain) was sequenced in a study of blood T cell repertoires in COVID-19. Study overall: Collection of acute and convalescent COVID-19 samples took place in the United States, Italy and Spain. T cells, B-cell-depleted T cells, or PBMCs provided the cDNA or gDNA that served as material.

In the original processing: Estimation of nucleated cell counts was performed using reference gene primer amplification. Method: immunoSEQ multiplex PCR; TCRdb's copy keeps in-frame clones and lacks some. That table furnishes V, J and clone size, whereas the DNA furnished D and trimming. Among approximately 180,000 clones listed, over 65% were seen once. CDR3 length equals 16 residues. CDR1 and CDR2 (germline): SGHAT, FQNNGV. V dropped 5 bases and J dropped 6; count of bases not matched to a gene: 7. Patients of the Seattle cohort, enrolled during active infection, were followed longitudinally. The chain carries TRBV11-2 and TRBJ2-3; TRBD2 aligns across 14 bases. The TCR originated in a person aged 70 to 85 with COVID-19, enrolled during active disease. Sequencing was performed on peripheral blood. CDR3 DNA: TGTGCCAGCAGCCCCGGGACTAGCGGGAGAGGCGATACGCAGTATTTT. It encodes CASSPGTSGRGDTQYF. Full variable domain (rest looked up from reference TRBV11-2 and TRBJ2-3): EAGVAQSPRYKIIEKRQSVAFWCNPISGHATLYWYQQILGQGPKLLIQFQNNGVVDDSQLPKDRFSAERLKGVDSTLKIQPAKLEDSAVYLCASSPGTSGRGDTQYFGPGTRLTVL.